This T cell receptor beta chain stems from a study of regulatory T cells in long-lasting Graves disease. Time point given: newly diagnosed GD, antithyroid drugs for less than 3 months. Researchers made the TCR library from RNA that was extracted from PBMCs. The authors built TCR beta libraries using iRepertoire HTBI primers and Arm-PCR of CDR3 regions. TCRdb re-called the multiplex PCR reads with MiXCR, one entry per CDR3 protein. The sample has roughly 510,000 distinct CDR3 sequences; 15% to 20% are singletons. CDR1 and CDR2 from the germline V gene are MDHEN and SYDVKM. The CDR3 runs to 14 residues. V trimming: 11 bases; J trimming: 0 bases; junction bases outside the gene matches: 8. This clonotype was counted many times. These data were also filed under a second study, of T cells in Graves' hyperthyroidism and ophthalmopathy. That source adds: HTBI primers were employed in a first-round RT-PCR of the TCR CDR3.

The source was peripheral blood mononuclear cells (PBMCs), collected at new diagnosis, from a patient treated with antithyroid drugs. The TCR originated in a man younger than 35 with Graves disease. The chain combines TRBV28 with TRBJ2-7; 9 bases are shared with TRBD1. The CDR3 DNA is TGTGCCTCGAACCGGGACAGGGCCTCCTACGAGCAGTACTTC. Residues: CASNRDRASYEQYF. Looking up the rest from reference TRBV28 and TRBJ2-7 gives the full variable domain: DVKVTQSSRYLVKRTGEKVFLECVQDMDHENMFWYRQDPGLGLRLIYFSYDVKMKEKGDIPEGYSVSREKKERFSLILESASTNQTSMYLCASNRDRASYEQYFGPGTRLTVT.